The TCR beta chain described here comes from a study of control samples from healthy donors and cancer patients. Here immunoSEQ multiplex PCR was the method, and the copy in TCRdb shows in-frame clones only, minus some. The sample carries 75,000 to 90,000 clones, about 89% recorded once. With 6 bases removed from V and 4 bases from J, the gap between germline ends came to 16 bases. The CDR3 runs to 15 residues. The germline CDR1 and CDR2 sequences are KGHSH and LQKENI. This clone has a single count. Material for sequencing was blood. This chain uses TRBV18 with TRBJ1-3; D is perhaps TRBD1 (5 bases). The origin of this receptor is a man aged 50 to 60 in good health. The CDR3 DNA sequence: TGTGCCAGCTCCCTCAGCGGGACCCAGGGAAACACCATATATTTT. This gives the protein CASSLSGTQGNTIYF.